This T cell receptor (beta chain) was recorded in a study of blood T cell repertoires in COVID-19. Study-wide context: Cohort 3 recovery required two negative PCRs, clearance, or symptom resolution.

CDR1 is MRHNA, CDR2 SNTAGT, per germline. This CDR3 has 13 amino acids. The germline V and J ends were trimmed by 4 bases and 7 bases, with 8 bases remaining between them. Repertoires were generated with immunoSEQ multiplex PCR, while TCRdb's copy carries only in-frame clones and drops some. The top ten hold approximately 1.9% of the sample, which has 300,000 to 450,000 clones, roughly 86% seen once. The TCR was taken from a man aged 35-49 years in a cohort exposed to, infected with or recovered from COVID-19 (not recorded which). The sequencing sample was made of PBMCs or T cells enriched from blood (not recorded which). The chain couples TRBV6-4 to TRBJ1-6; D unresolved. The CDR3 loop is CASSVLENSPLHF. The DNA of the CDR3 is TGTGCCAGCAGTGTGTTGGAGAATTCACCCCTCCACTTT.